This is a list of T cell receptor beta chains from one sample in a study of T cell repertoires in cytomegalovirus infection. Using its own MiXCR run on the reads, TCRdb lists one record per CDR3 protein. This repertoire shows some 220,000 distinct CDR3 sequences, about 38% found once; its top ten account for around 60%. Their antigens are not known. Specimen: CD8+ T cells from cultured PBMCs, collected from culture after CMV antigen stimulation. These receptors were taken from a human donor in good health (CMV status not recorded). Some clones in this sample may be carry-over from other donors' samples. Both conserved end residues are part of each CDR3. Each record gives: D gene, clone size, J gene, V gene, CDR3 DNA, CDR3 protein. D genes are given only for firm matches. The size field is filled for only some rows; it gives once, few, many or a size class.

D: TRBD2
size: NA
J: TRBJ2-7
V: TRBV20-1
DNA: TGCAGTGCTAGAGGGACTAGCGGGGTCTACGAGCAGTACTTC
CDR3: CSARGTSGVYEQYF

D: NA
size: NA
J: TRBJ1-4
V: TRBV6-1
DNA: TGTGCCAGCAGTGACCGGAGGGAGAGGAATGAAAAACTGTTTTTT
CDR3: CASSDRRERNEKLFF

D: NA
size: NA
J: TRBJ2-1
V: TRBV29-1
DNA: TGCAGCGTCCTGGGGACGGATACCTACAATGAGCAGTTCTTC
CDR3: CSVLGTDTYNEQFF

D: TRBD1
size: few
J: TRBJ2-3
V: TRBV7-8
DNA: TGTGCCAGCAGCCCCCAAGGACAGGTTGCAGATACGCAGTATTTT
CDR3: CASSPQGQVADTQYF

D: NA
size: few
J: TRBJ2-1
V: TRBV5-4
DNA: TGTGCCAGCAGCCAAGCCTCGTCGAATGAGCAGTTCTTC
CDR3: CASSQASSNEQFF

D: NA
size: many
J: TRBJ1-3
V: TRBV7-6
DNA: TGTGCCAGCAGCTCCCAGGGAGGCTGGGTCACCAAACCCACCATATATTTT
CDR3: CASSSQGGWVTKPTIYF

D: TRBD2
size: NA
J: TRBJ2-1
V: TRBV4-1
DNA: TGCGCCAGCAGCAACCGGACTAGCGGGGGCCGTAGCTCCTACAATGAGCAGTTCTTC
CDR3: CASSNRTSGGRSSYNEQFF

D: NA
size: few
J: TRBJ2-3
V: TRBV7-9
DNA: TGTGCCAGCAGCCTACGAGAAGATACGCAGTATTTT
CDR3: CASSLREDTQYF

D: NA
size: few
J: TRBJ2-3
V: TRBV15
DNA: TGTGCCACCAGCGGAAACCGAGGGCCAGATACGCAGTATTTT
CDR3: CATSGNRGPDTQYF

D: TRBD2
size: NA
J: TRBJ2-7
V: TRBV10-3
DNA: TGTGCCATCAGTGGGGAGACTAGCGGGGGGGACGAGCAGTACTTC
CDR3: CAISGETSGGDEQYF

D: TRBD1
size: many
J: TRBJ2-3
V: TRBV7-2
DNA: TGTGCCAGCAGCTTAGTGGGACAGATACCAGGGGATACGCAGTATTTT
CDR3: CASSLVGQIPGDTQYF

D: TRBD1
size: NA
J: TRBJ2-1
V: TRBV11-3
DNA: TGTGCCAGCAGCCCTAGACAGGGACCATACAATGAGCAGTTCTTC
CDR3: CASSPRQGPYNEQFF

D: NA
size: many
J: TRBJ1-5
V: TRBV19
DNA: TGTGCCAGTAGTGGTCGTGGTCGTAATAGCAATCAGCCCCAGCATTTT
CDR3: CASSGRGRNSNQPQHF

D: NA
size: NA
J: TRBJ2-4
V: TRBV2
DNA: TGTGCCAGCGATAACTTTTGGAACATTCAGTACTTC
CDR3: CASDNFWNIQYF

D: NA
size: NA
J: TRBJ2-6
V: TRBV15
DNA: TGTGCCACCAGCACCTCGCACTCTGGGGCCAACGTCCTGACTTTC
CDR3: CATSTSHSGANVLTF

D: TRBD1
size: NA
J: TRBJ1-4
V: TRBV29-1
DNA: TGCAGCGCTAGAGGGGACAGCTATGAAAAACTGTTTTTT
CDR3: CSARGDSYEKLFF

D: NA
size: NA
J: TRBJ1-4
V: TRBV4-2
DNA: TGTGCCTGCGTTGAGGTAACGTGGTACGAAAAACTGTTTTTT
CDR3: CACVEVTWYEKLFF

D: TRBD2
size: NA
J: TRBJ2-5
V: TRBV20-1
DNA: TGCAGTGCCGATGTCCTAGCGGGAACCGATACACAAGAGACCCAGTACTTC
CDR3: CSADVLAGTDTQETQYF

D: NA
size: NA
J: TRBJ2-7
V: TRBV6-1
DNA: TGTGCCAGCAGTGTGGTCACCGCCTACGAGCAGTACTTC
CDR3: CASSVVTAYEQYF

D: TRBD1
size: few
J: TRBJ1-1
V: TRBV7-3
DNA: TGTGCCAGCAGCTTAAGACAGGGGGACGCTGAAGCTTTCTTT
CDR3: CASSLRQGDAEAFF

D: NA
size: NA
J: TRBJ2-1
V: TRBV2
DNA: TGTGCCAGCCCAGCCCCCCAGCGGTACAATGAGCAGTTCTTC
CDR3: CASPAPQRYNEQFF

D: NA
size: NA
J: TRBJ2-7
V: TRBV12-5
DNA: TGTGCTAGTGGTTTGGGTGGGCTAGAGGTCTACGAGCAGTACTTC
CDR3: CASGLGGLEVYEQYF

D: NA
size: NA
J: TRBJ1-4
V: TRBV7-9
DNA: TGTGCCAGCAGAGACGACAGCCATAATGAAAAACTGTTTTTT
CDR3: CASRDDSHNEKLFF

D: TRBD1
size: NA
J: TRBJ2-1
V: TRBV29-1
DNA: TGCAGCGTGTCGGGACAGGGGCCATACAATGAGCAGTTCTTC
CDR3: CSVSGQGPYNEQFF

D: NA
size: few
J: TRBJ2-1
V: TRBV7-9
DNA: TGTGCCAGCAGCTTAGTCCGTGGGCTCTACAATGAGCAGTTCTTC
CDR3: CASSLVRGLYNEQFF

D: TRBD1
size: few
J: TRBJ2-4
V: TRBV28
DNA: TGTGCCAGCAGCCCCACTTGGACAGGGCAAAACATTCAGTACTTC
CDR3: CASSPTWTGQNIQYF

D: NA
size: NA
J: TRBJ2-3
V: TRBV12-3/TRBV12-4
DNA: TGTGCCAGCAGTCCCGGGGAGGATACGCAGTATTTT
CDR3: CASSPGEDTQYF

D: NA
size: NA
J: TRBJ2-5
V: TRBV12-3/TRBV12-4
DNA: TGTGCCAGCAGTTCCCGGGGGGACAGATGGGTTCGCGGAGAGACCCAGTACTTC
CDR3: CASSSRGDRWVRGETQYF

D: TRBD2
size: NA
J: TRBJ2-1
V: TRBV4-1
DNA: TGCGCCAGCAGCCTAGAACGGGGGGGCCGAGGAAATGAGCAGTTCTTC
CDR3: CASSLERGGRGNEQFF

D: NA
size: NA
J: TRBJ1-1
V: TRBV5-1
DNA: TGCGCCAGCAGCCCGGACGCGGGGAACACTGAAGCTTTCTTT
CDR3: CASSPDAGNTEAFF

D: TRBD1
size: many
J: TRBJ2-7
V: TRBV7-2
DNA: TGTGCCAGCAGCCCCAGGGGGAACCCCCAGTGGGAGCAGTACTTC
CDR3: CASSPRGNPQWEQYF

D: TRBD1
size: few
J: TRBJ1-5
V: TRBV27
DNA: TGTGCCAGCAGTTTATCGGGGACAGGACTTAGAAGTAATCAGCCCCAGCATTTT
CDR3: CASSLSGTGLRSNQPQHF

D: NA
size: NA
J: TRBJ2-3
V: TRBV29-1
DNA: TGCAGTGGGACTTCGACGGACACAGATACGCAGTATTTT
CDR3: CSGTSTDTDTQYF

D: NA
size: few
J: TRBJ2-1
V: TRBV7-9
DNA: TGTGCCAGCAGCTCGCCGGGCCAGGCCAATGAGCAGTTCTTC
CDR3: CASSSPGQANEQFF

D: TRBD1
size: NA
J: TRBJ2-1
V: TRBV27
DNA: TGTGCCAGCAGTCCGGGACAGGGAAGGAATGAGCAGTTCTTC
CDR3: CASSPGQGRNEQFF

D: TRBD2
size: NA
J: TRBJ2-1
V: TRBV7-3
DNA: TGTGCCAGCAGCTTAACCGCGGGAGGGCCTCGGAATGAGCAGTTCTTC
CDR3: CASSLTAGGPRNEQFF

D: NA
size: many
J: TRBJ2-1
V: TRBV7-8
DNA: TGTGCCAGCAGCTTAGATGGTAAGGGCTATTACAATGAGCAGTTCTTC
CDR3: CASSLDGKGYYNEQFF

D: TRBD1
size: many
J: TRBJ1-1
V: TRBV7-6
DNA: TGTGCCAGCAGCTTGGGACAGGGGTTGGAAACTGAAGCTTTCTTT
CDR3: CASSLGQGLETEAFF

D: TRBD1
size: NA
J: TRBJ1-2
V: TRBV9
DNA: TGTGCCAGCAGCGCCCCCCTTAAGGGAATGACAGGGGACTATGGCTACACCTTC
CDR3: CASSAPLKGMTGDYGYTF

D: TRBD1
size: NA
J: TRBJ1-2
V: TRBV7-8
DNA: TGTGCCAGCAGTAACGTTCCGGGACAGGACTATGGCTACACCTTC
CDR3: CASSNVPGQDYGYTF

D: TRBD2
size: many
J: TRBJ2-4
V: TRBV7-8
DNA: TGTGCCAGCAGCGGGGGGCGGGGGGACATTCAGTACTTC
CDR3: CASSGGRGDIQYF